A selection of T cell receptor beta chains follows, all from one sample in a study of OX40 agonist ivuxolimab in advanced cancers. Assay: immunoSEQ multiplex PCR; the TCRdb copy retains only in-frame clones and omits some. The sample contains 57,000 or so clones, approximately 85% of which appear only once. The sequencing used CD4+ or CD8+ T cells sorted from blood, collected in a trial of the OX40 agonist ivuxolimab. These receptors were obtained from an adult with an advanced solid tumor such as melanoma, head and neck, liver or kidney cancer. CDR3s include the opening cysteine and the closing phenylalanine or tryptophan. A D gene is named only where the DNA matches it firmly. Only part of the rows carry a size: once, few, many, or a class if the clone is expanded.

V	J	size	length	D	DNA	CDR3
TRBV7-2	TRBJ1-5	.	13	TRBD1	TGTGCCAGTGGACAGGGCGTGGCTCAGCCCCAGCATTTT	CASGQGVAQPQHF
TRBV7-2	TRBJ1-1	once	13	.	TGTGCCAGCAGCCCCCCAATGAACACTGAAGCTTTCTTT	CASSPPMNTEAFF
TRBV6-5	TRBJ2-5	.	16	TRBD1	TGTGCCAGCAGTTACACCGGACAGGGCCTTCAAGAGACCCAGTACTTC	CASSYTGQGLQETQYF
TRBV28	TRBJ1-2	.	14	.	TGTGCCAGCAGGGGTCCGAACAGAATCTATGGCTACACCTTC	CASRGPNRIYGYTF
TRBV19	TRBJ1-1	.	12	.	TGTGCCAGTAGTATACCGGGACGGAAAGCTTTCTTT	CASSIPGRKAFF
TRBV7-3	TRBJ2-3	.	16	TRBD2	TGTGCCAGCAGCTCCGGGACTAGCGGGGGGTCAGATACGCAGTATTTT	CASSSGTSGGSDTQYF
TRBV19	TRBJ2-2	.	15	.	TGTGCCAGTAGTATCGGGACTGCGAACACCGGGGAGCTGTTTTTT	CASSIGTANTGELFF
TRBV7-9	TRBJ2-1	once	16	.	TGTGCCAGCAGCGCCCGTAGGCAGTCTACATCAGACCCCCAGTTCTTC	CASSARRQSTSDPQFF
TRBV5-4	TRBJ2-4	.	16	TRBD1	TGTGCCAGCAGCTTGGGGGGACAGCTAGCCAAAAACATTCAGTACTTC	CASSLGGQLAKNIQYF
TRBV2	TRBJ1-5	few	15	.	TGTGCCAGCAGTGAAGCGCTTCAGGGGACTCAGCCCCAGCATTTT	CASSEALQGTQPQHF
TRBV7-9	TRBJ1-1	once	14	.	TGTGCCAGCACCCCGGGTGCATTGAACACTGAAGCTTTCTTT	CASTPGALNTEAFF
TRBV19	TRBJ1-3	few	13	.	TGTGCCAGTACTGCGGACACTGGAAACACCATATATTTT	CASTADTGNTIYF
TRBV27	TRBJ1-2	.	13	.	TGTGCCAGCAGTTTCTCGAGGGGAATCGGCTACACCTTC	CASSFSRGIGYTF
TRBV5-1	TRBJ1-3	.	13	.	TGCGCCAGCAGCGAGCTTACTGGAAACACCATATATTTT	CASSELTGNTIYF
TRBV18	TRBJ1-2	.	15	.	TGTGCCAGCTCACCACCAGAAAAGGACAGTTATGGCTACACCTTC	CASSPPEKDSYGYTF
TRBV5-6	TRBJ2-7	.	14	.	TGTGCCAGCAGTCCTTTGGGGGGAGCCTACGAGCAGTACTTC	CASSPLGGAYEQYF
TRBV18	TRBJ2-7	.	12	.	TGTGCCAGCTCCTCGACCTCCTACGAGCAGTACTTC	CASSSTSYEQYF